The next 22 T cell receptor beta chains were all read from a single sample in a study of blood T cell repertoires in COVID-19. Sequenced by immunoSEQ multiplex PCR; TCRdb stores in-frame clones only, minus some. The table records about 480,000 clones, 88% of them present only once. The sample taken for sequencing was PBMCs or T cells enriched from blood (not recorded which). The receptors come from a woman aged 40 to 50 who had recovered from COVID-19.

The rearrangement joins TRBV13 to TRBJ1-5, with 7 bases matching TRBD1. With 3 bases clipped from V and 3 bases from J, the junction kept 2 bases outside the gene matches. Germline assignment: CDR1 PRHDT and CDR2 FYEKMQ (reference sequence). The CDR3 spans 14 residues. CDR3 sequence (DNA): TGTGCCAGCAGCTTCAGGGGGTCCAATCAGCCCCAGCATTTT. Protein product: CASSFRGSNQPQHF.

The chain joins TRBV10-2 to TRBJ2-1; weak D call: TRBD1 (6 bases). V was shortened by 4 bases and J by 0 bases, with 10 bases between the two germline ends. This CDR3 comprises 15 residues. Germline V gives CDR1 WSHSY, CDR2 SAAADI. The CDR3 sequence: CASSAWGLSYNEQFF. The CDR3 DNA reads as TGCGCCAGCAGTGCGTGGGGGCTCTCCTACAATGAGCAGTTCTTC.

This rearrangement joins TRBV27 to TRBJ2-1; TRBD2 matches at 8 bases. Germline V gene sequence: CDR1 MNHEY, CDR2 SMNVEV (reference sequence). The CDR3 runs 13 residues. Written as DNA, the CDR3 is TGTGCGATTGCGACTAGCGCTTACAATGAGCAGTTCTTC. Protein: CAIATSAYNEQFF.

The CDR3: CASSQDPGYQPQHF. The CDR3 region has the DNA TGCGCCAGCAGCCAAGATCCAGGGTATCAGCCCCAGCATTTT. The V gene is TRBV4-3, the J gene TRBJ1-5; possibly TRBD1 for D (5 bases). V shed 0 bases and J shed 5 bases, with 8 bases lying between them. Germline CDR1 is LGHNA and CDR2 is YSLEER. There are 14 residues in the CDR3.

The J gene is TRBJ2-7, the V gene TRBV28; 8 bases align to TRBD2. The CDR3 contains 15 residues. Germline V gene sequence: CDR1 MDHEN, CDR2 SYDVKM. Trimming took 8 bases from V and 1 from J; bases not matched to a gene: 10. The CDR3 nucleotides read TGTGCCAGCGTCCCCGGGTCTAGCGGGTCCTACGAGCAGTACTTC. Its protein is CASVPGSSGSYEQYF.

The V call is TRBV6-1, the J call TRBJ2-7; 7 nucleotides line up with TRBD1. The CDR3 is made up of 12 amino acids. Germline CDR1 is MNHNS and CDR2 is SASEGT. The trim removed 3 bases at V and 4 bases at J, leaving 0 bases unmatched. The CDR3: CASSETGYEQYF. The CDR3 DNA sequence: TGTGCCAGCAGTGAGACAGGGTACGAGCAGTACTTC.

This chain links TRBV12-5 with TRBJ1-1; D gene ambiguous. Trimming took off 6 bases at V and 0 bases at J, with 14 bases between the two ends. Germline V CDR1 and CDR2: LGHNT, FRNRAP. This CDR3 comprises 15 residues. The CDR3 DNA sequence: TGTGCTAGTGGGGATACACAGAAAATGAACACTGAAGCTTTCTTT. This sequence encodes CASGDTQKMNTEAFF.

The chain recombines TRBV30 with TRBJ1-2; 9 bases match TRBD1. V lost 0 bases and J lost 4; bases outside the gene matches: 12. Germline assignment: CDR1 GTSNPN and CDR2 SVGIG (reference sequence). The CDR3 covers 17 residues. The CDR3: CAWSVIPGQGERYGYTF. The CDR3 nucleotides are TGTGCCTGGAGTGTAATTCCGGGACAGGGAGAGCGCTATGGCTACACCTTC.

The CDR3 loop is CASSLQGISYEQYF. CDR3 nucleotides: TGTGCCAGCAGCCTACAGGGGATCTCCTACGAGCAGTACTTC. This chain joins TRBV11-3 and TRBJ2-7, with 7 bases identical to TRBD1. The CDR3 is 14 amino acids. The germline V gene has CDR1 SGHNT and CDR2 YENEEA. V shed 5 bases, J shed 0 bases, and the junction held 4 bases outside the gene matches.

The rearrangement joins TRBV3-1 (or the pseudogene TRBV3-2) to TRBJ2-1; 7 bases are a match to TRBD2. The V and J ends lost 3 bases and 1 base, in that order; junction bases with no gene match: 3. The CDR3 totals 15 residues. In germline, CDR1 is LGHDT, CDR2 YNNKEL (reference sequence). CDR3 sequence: CASSQGTISYNEQFF. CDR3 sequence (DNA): TGTGCCAGCAGCCAGGGGACTATATCCTACAATGAGCAGTTCTTC.

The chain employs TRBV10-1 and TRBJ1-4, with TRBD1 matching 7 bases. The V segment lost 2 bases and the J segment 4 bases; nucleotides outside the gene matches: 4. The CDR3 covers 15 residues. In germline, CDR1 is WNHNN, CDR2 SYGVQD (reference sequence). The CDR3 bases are TGCGCCAGCAGTGAGGCAGGGGGGAATAATGAAAAACTGTTTTTT. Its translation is CASSEAGGNNEKLFF.

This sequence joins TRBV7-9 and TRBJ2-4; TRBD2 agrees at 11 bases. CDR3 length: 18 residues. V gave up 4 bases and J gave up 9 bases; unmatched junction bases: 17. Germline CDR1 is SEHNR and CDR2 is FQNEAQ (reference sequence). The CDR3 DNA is TGTGCCAGCAGCTCCCTCGGTACATTAGCGGGAGGGCCGAGCATTCAGTACTTC. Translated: CASSSLGTLAGGPSIQYF.

In DNA form, the CDR3 reads TGTGCCAGCAGCCAAGGTCGACAGAACTATGGCTACACCTTC. This codes for CASSQGRQNYGYTF. The V gene is TRBV3-1 (or the pseudogene TRBV3-2), the J gene TRBJ1-2, with a tentative D call TRBD1 (5 bases). Germline V lookup: CDR1 LGHDT, CDR2 YNNKEL (reference sequence). The CDR3 is made up of 14 amino acids. The ends were cut back, 1 base at V and 2 bases at J, with 8 bases in the middle.

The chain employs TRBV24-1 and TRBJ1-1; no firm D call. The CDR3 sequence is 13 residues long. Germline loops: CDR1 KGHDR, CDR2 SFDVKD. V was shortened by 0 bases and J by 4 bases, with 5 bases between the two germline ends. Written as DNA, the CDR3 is TGTGCCACCAGTGATTTGCTGAGCACTGAAGCTTTCTTT. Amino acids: CATSDLLSTEAFF.

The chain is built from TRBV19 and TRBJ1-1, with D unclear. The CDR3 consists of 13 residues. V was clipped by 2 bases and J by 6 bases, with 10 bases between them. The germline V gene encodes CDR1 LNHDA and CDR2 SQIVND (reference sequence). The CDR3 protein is CASSIRVSAEAFF. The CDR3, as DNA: TGTGCCAGTAGTATAAGAGTTAGCGCTGAAGCTTTCTTT.

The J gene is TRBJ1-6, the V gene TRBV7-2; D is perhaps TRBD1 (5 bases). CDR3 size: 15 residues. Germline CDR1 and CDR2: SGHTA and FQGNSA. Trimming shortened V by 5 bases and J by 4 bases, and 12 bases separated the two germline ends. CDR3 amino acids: CASSPWGSYNSPLHF. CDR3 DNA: TGTGCCAGCAGCCCATGGGGCAGTTATAATTCACCCCTCCACTTT. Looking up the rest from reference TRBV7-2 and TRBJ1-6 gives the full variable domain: GAGVSQSPSNKVTEKGKDVELRCDPISGHTALYWYRQSLGQGLEFLIYFQGNSAPDKSGLPSDRFSAERTGGSVSTLTIQRTQQEDSAVYLCASSPWGSYNSPLHFGNGTRLTVT.

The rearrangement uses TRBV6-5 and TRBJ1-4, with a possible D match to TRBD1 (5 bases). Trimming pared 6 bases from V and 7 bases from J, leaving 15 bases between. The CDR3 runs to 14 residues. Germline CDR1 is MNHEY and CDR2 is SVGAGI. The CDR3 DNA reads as TGTGCCAGCAGCTACCGGGGGGAAAGTGAAAAACTGTTTTTT. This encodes CASSYRGESEKLFF.

The CDR3: CASSWATTILHGETQYF. The CDR3 DNA reads as TGCGCCAGCAGCTGGGCAACGACCATTTTGCATGGTGAGACCCAGTACTTC. The genes are TRBV5-1 and TRBJ2-5; no clear D. The CDR3 loop spans 17 amino acids. CDR1 is SGHRS and CDR2 is YFSETQ in the germline V gene. Deletions cut 3 bases from V and 5 bases from J, with 23 bases between. Drawing the rest from reference TRBV5-1 and TRBJ2-5, the complete variable domain is KAGVTQTPRYLIKTRGQQVTLSCSPISGHRSVSWYQQTPGQGLQFLFEYFSETQRNKGNFPGRFSGRQFSNSRSEMNVSTLELGDSALYLCASSWATTILHGETQYFGPGTRLLVL.

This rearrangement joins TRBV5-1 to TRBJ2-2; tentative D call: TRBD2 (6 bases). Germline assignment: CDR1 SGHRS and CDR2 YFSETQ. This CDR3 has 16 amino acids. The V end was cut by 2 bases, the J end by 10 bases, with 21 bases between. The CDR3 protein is CASSFGLARVREELFF. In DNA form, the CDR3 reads TGCGCCAGCAGCTTCGGGCTAGCGCGAGTCAGGGAGGAGCTGTTTTTT.

CDR3 nucleotide sequence: TGTGCCAGCAGCAAAAATCAGGGACAAACTGAAGCTTTCTTT. Protein: CASSKNQGQTEAFF. The rearrangement uses TRBV7-2 and TRBJ1-1; D possibly corresponds to TRBD1 (6 bases). This CDR3 region has 14 residues. The V gene lost 5 bases and the J gene lost 5 bases, with 15 bases spanning the gap. The germline gives CDR1 SGHTA, CDR2 FQGNSA.

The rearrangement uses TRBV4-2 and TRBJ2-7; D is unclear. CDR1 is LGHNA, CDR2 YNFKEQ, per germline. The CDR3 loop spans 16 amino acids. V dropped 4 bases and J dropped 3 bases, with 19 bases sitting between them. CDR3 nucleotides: TGTGCCAGCAGCCGCGGAGACCCCACGAGACTCTACGAGCAGTACTTC. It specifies CASSRGDPTRLYEQYF.

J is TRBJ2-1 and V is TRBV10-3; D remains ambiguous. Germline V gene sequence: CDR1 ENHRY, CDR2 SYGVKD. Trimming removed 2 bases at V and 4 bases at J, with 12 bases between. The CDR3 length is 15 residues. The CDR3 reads CAISETPSEYNEQFF. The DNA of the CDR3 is TGTGCCATCAGTGAGACCCCGTCTGAGTACAATGAGCAGTTCTTC.